This T cell receptor beta chain was retrieved from a study of blood T cell repertoires in COVID-19. The wider study: From the United States, Italy and Spain came samples of acute and convalescent COVID-19. PBMCs, B-cell-depleted T cells, or T cells were the source of the cDNA or gDNA that made up the material.

Under the authors' procedure: Reference gene primer amplification in the assay estimated nucleated cell counts. This table comes from immunoSEQ multiplex PCR, and its TCRdb copy is limited to in-frame clones, with some not included. The V and J calls and the clone size are those of that table, but D and trimming were determined from the DNA. Altogether 190,000 or so clones are present, approximately 86% being singletons, with the ten largest covering 2.5% to 3.5%. This TCR came from a man between 40 and 49 years old with active or convalescent COVID-19. The sample was peripheral blood.

CDR3 in DNA: TGTGCCAGCAGTTGGTCCCTCGGGACAGGTTCCTACGAGCAGTACTTC. Translated: CASSWSLGTGSYEQYF. V usage is TRBV27 and J usage is TRBJ2-7, with 8 bases matching TRBD1. Trimming cost V 4 bases and J 1 base; bases outside gene matches: 9. The CDR3 is 16 amino acids. Germline V gives CDR1 MNHEY, CDR2 SMNVEV (reference sequence).